Described below is a single TCR beta chain sequence and its context. Clones were sequenced by immunoSEQ multiplex PCR, and TCRdb holds only the in-frame ones, with some missing. The table records 400,000 to 450,000 clones, roughly 88% of them present only once. The data stem from a study of blood T cell repertoires in COVID-19. Cohort 3 donors were reported recovered after two negative PCRs, clearance, or symptom resolution. The junction had 6 bases not matched to a gene; V was cut back by 4 bases and J by 7 bases. CDR1 and CDR2 (germline): SGHRS, YFSETQ. The CDR3 is made up of 16 amino acids. The receptor was isolated from a man aged 18 to 30 who had recovered from COVID-19. The material sequenced was PBMCs or T cells enriched from blood (not recorded which). The chain joins TRBV5-1 to TRBJ1-6; 12 bases align to TRBD1. The CDR3 DNA is TGCGCCAGCAGCCTGAGGGGACAGGGGGCAAATTCACCCCTCCACTTT. Translation: CASSLRGQGANSPLHF.